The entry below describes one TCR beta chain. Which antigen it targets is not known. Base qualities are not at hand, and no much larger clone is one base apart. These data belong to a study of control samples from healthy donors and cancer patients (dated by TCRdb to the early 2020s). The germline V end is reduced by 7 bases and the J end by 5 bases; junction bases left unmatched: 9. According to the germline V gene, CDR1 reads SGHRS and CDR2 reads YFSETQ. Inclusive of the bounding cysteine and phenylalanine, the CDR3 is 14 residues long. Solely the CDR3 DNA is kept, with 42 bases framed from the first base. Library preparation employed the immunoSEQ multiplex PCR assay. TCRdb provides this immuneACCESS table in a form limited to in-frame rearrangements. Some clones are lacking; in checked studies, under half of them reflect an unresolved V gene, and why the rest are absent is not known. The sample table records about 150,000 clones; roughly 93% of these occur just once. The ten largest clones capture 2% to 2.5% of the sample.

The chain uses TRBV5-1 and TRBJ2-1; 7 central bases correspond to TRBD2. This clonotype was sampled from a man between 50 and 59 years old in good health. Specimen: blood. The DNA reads TGCGCCAGCGGAACTGGGAGGGCAGACAATGAGCAGTTCTTC. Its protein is CASGTGRADNEQFF.